The present entry profiles one TCR beta chain with its context. Looked up from germline, CDR1 is KGHDR and CDR2 is SFDVKD. This CDR3 contains 16 residues. V lost 4 bases to trimming and J lost 1 base; unmatched junction nucleotides: 6. The data derive from a study of blood T cell repertoires in COVID-19. Across the whole study: PBMCs, B-cell-depleted T cells, or T cells were the source of the cDNA or gDNA that made up the material.

Profiled with immunoSEQ multiplex PCR; TCRdb holds only in-frame clones, not every one. The sample shows fewer than 85,000 clones, over 75% of them seen only once. The chain recombines TRBV24-1 with TRBJ2-5, with 9 bases lining up with TRBD2. Material: peripheral blood. This clonotype was sampled from a woman between 55 and 75 years old with acute or convalescent COVID-19. The CDR3 reads CATSEPTSGRQETQYF. The CDR3, as DNA: TGTGCCACCAGTGAGCCGACTAGCGGACGCCAAGAGACCCAGTACTTC.